These 24 T cell receptor beta chains came from one sample sequenced in a study of cytomegalovirus exposure and HLA in healthy donors. PCR employed 60 Vbeta and 13 Jbeta primers. Assay: immunoSEQ multiplex PCR; the TCRdb copy retains only in-frame clones and omits some. The sample contains approximately 51,000 clones, around three quarters of which appear only once. The sample comprised PBMCs. These TCRs come from a young man in good health and CMV-seronegative.

V and J are TRBV29-1 and TRBJ2-6, with no clear D. From germline, CDR1 is SQVTM and CDR2 ANQGSEA. The CDR3 spans 16 residues. V was cut by 3 bases and J by 0 bases, with 12 bases left in between. The CDR3 protein is CSVESDINSGANVLTF. CDR3 bases: TGCAGCGTTGAGTCAGATATCAACTCTGGGGCCAACGTCCTGACTTTC.

This clone was seen just once. The chain has TRBV30 and TRBJ2-1; TRBD2 is a possible D gene (5 bases). Trimming removed 3 bases from V and 4 bases from J, with 10 bases in between. This CDR3 is built from 13 residues. Germline CDR1 is GTSNPN and CDR2 is SVGIG (reference sequence). The CDR3 DNA sequence: TGTGCCTGGAGCCGCGGGCTTTACAATGAGCAGTTCTTC. It codes for CAWSRGLYNEQFF.

The chain joins TRBV5-6 to TRBJ2-5; 10 bases line up with TRBD2. Germline loops: CDR1 SGHDT, CDR2 YYEEEE. The CDR3 totals 17 residues. J was trimmed by 2 bases and V by 4 bases; bases with no gene match: 11. DNA of the CDR3: TGTGCCAGCAGCCTGAAAGAGGGACTAGCGTTTCAAGAGACCCAGTACTTC. It encodes CASSLKEGLAFQETQYF.

The V and J genes are TRBV5-6 and TRBJ2-5; no firm D call. The CDR3 loop spans 13 amino acids. V dropped 2 bases and J dropped 7 bases, with 12 bases sitting between them. Looked up from germline, CDR1 is SGHDT and CDR2 is YYEEEE. Here the CDR3 reads CASSLVAPGTQYF. CDR3 in DNA: TGTGCCAGCAGCTTAGTCGCTCCGGGGACCCAGTACTTC. Full variable domain (remainder filled in from reference TRBV5-6 and TRBJ2-5): DAGVTQSPTHLIKTRGQQVTLRCSPKSGHDTVSWYQQALGQGPQFIFQYYEEEERQRGNFPDRFSGHQFPNYSSELNVNALLLGDSALYLCASSLVAPGTQYFGPGTRLLVL.

The gene calls are TRBV7-9 and TRBJ2-3; 11 bases agree with TRBD2. There are 12 residues in the CDR3. Germline V CDR1 and CDR2: SEHNR, FQNEAQ (reference sequence). V was pared by 10 bases and J by 4 bases, with 1 base of the junction left unmatched. In nucleotides, the CDR3 is TGTGCCACGACTAGCGGGGCAGATACGCAGTATTTT. This encodes CATTSGADTQYF.

The chain uses TRBV30 and TRBJ1-5; TRBD1 agrees at 11 bases. CDR3 length: 14 residues. Germline V gene data show CDR1 as GTSNPN and CDR2 as SVGIG (reference sequence). V dropped 2 bases and J dropped 6; count of bases not matched to a gene: 3. The CDR3 DNA reads TGTGCCTGGAGTCCCGGGACAGGGGGTCAGCCCCAGCATTTT. Protein: CAWSPGTGGQPQHF.

V and J are TRBV19 and TRBJ1-1, with 8 bases identical to TRBD1. This CDR3 has 15 residues. Germline CDR1 LNHDA, CDR2 SQIVND (reference sequence). The V segment lost 4 bases and the J segment 1 base; nucleotides outside the gene matches: 5. The CDR3 DNA reads TGTGCCAGTAGTACATACCAGGGGGCGAACACTGAAGCTTTCTTT. Translated, it gives CASSTYQGANTEAFF.

This clone was counted once. The CDR3 end shows no conserved phenylalanine or tryptophan, and so a read error is likely. This chain uses TRBV6-1 with TRBJ1-4, with 8 nucleotides matching TRBD1. The CDR3 consists of 15 residues. J gave up 7 bases and V 6 bases, and 10 bases lay outside the gene matches. The germline CDR1 and CDR2 sequences are MNHNS and SASEGT. In nucleotides, the CDR3 is TGTGCCAGCAGCCTAGGACAGGGTTTCCGTGAAAAACTGTTTGTT. Amino acids: CASSLGQGFREKLFV.

This clone has more than one count but fewer than ten. V is TRBV5-1 and J is TRBJ1-1, with D tentatively TRBD1 (5 bases). The V gene lost 1 base and the J gene lost 4 bases, with 11 bases spanning the gap. The CDR3 consists of 14 residues. Per germline, CDR1 SGHRS and CDR2 YFSETQ. The CDR3 region is CASSLRQGGTEAFF. The CDR3 region has the DNA TGCGCCAGCAGCTTGAGGCAGGGTGGCACTGAAGCTTTCTTT.

This sequence joins TRBV10-3 and TRBJ2-5; TRBD2 is a possible D gene (5 bases). The CDR3 runs to 14 residues. Germline CDR1 and CDR2: ENHRY and SYGVKD. The V gene lost 0 bases and the J gene lost 4 bases, with 9 bases spanning the gap. As DNA, the CDR3 is TGTGCCATCAGTGAGTCCCGGGGTGGAGAGACCCAGTACTTC. Translating gives CAISESRGGETQYF.

The V gene is TRBV15, the J gene TRBJ1-2; the D gene is possibly TRBD1 (6 bases). The CDR3 runs to 17 residues. Germline loops: CDR1 LNHNV, CDR2 YYDKDF (reference sequence). V lost 5 bases and J 0 bases, leaving 19 bases between the germline ends. Here the CDR3 DNA reads TGTGCCACCAGCCCACACCCTGGGGGCCGGGCTAACTATGGCTACACCTTC. This encodes CATSPHPGGRANYGYTF.

This clone was seen only once. The rearrangement links TRBV4-1 to TRBJ1-2; perhaps TRBD1 as D (6 bases). Trimming removed 0 bases from V and 11 bases from J, with 16 bases in between. Germline CDR1 is MGHRA and CDR2 is YSYEKL. CDR3 size: 14 residues. CDR3 coding DNA: TGCGCCAGCAGCCAAGAGCGAGGGGGGGTGGGTTACACCTTC. It specifies CASSQERGGVGYTF.

V gene TRBV5-1 combines with J gene TRBJ1-2, with TRBD1 matching 9 bases. The V gene end was trimmed by 0 bases and the J gene end by 4 bases; junction bases not matched to a gene: 7. CDR3 length: 16 residues. CDR1 SGHRS and CDR2 YFSETQ come from the germline V gene. The chain's CDR3 is CASSLEGQGFGYGYTF. The CDR3 DNA reads TGCGCCAGCAGCTTGGAGGGACAGGGTTTCGGCTATGGCTACACCTTC. Filled out from reference TRBV5-1 and TRBJ1-2, the complete variable domain reads KAGVTQTPRYLIKTRGQQVTLSCSPISGHRSVSWYQQTPGQGLQFLFEYFSETQRNKGNFPGRFSGRQFSNSRSEMNVSTLELGDSALYLCASSLEGQGFGYGYTFGSGTRLTVV.

This clone came up once. The chain uses TRBV7-7 and TRBJ1-3; D is perhaps TRBD1 (5 bases). The CDR3 has 17 residues. Trimming took 4 bases from V and 0 from J, leaving 16 bases between them. CDR1 and CDR2 from the germline V gene are SSHAT and FNYEAQ (reference sequence). The CDR3 spells CASSSYRISHSGNTIYF. CDR3 DNA: TGTGCCAGCAGCTCATACAGGATTTCGCACTCTGGAAACACCATATATTTT. Full variable domain (rest looked up from reference TRBV7-7 and TRBJ1-3): GAGVSQSPRYKVTKRGQDVTLRCDPISSHATLYWYQQALGQGPEFLTYFNYEAQPDKSGLPSDRFSAERPEGSISTLTIQRTEQRDSAMYRCASSSYRISHSGNTIYFGEGSWLTVV.

The rearrangement links TRBV7-8 to TRBJ2-1; 8 bases line up with TRBD2. With 5 bases clipped from V and 7 bases from J, the junction kept 7 bases outside the gene matches. CDR3 size: 14 residues. CDR1 is SGHVS, CDR2 FQNEAQ, per germline. CDR3 residues: CASSRWTGGNEQFF. The CDR3 coding sequence is TGTGCCAGCAGCAGATGGACGGGAGGGAATGAGCAGTTCTTC.

This rearrangement joins TRBV25-1 to TRBJ1-1; D might be TRBD1 (6 bases). V gave up 2 bases and J gave up 4 bases, with 8 bases separating them. The CDR3 is 13 residues long. Germline V gene sequence: CDR1 MGHDK, CDR2 SYGVNS. DNA of the CDR3: TGTGCCAGCAGTGAACCGACAGGCACTGAAGCTTTCTTT. Translation gives CASSEPTGTEAFF.

V usage is TRBV6-5 and J usage is TRBJ1-1, with D perhaps matching TRBD1 (5 bases). The CDR3 spans 15 residues. CDR1 MNHEY and CDR2 SVGAGI come from the germline V gene. V dropped 7 bases and J dropped 4 bases, with 19 bases sitting between them. The DNA for the CDR3 is TGTGCCAGCAACGACGGCGCCAACCAGGGCACTGAAGCTTTCTTT. Translating gives CASNDGANQGTEAFF.

This clone came up a few times. V is TRBV4-1 and J is TRBJ2-2, with D perhaps matching TRBD2 (6 bases). The CDR3 has 15 amino acids. V shed 4 bases and J shed 6 bases, with 15 bases lying between them. Germline CDR1 MGHRA, CDR2 YSYEKL. The CDR3 is CASSLLGGTAGELFF. The CDR3 nucleotides are TGCGCCAGCAGCCTTCTTGGGGGGACCGCCGGGGAGCTGTTTTTT.

This chain links TRBV19 with TRBJ1-1; 7 nucleotides agree with TRBD1. The CDR3 consists of 15 residues. Germline trimming cut 3 bases from V and 2 bases from J; bases unmatched to any gene: 6. Germline CDR1 reads LNHDA; CDR2 reads SQIVND (reference sequence). The CDR3 spells CASSIWDRKNTEAFF. The CDR3 DNA sequence: TGTGCCAGTAGTATTTGGGACAGAAAAAACACTGAAGCTTTCTTT.

Note on this clone: Additional DNA sequences in this sample encode the identical CDR3. CDR3 sequence: CASSEGAGEQYF. Written as DNA, the CDR3 is TGTGCCAGCAGCGAGGGGGCGGGTGAGCAGTACTTC. This chain joins TRBV6-5 and TRBJ2-7; 7 bases are shared with TRBD1. J lost 7 bases, V lost 6 bases, and 6 bases had no gene match. CDR1 and CDR2 (germline): MNHEY, SVGAGI. This CDR3 has 12 amino acids.

Comment on this clone: Germline is not matched at one junction end, which may reflect a read error. This rearrangement joins TRBV5-4 to TRBJ1-2, with D maybe TRBD1 (6 bases). The CDR3 is 16 amino acids. Germline V gene data show CDR1 as SGHNT and CDR2 as YYREEE (reference sequence). CDR3: CASSFIYRGAVYSYTF. In DNA, the CDR3 is TGTGCCAGCAGCTTTATTTACCGGGGGGCTGTCTATAGCTACACCTTC.

The J gene is TRBJ2-7, the V gene TRBV7-8, with 7 positions matching TRBD2. CDR3 length equals 14 residues. The germline gives CDR1 SGHVS, CDR2 FQNEAQ. With 2 bases clipped from V and 5 bases from J, the junction kept 6 bases outside the gene matches. CDR3 sequence reads: CASSLSAGVHEQYF. Written as DNA, the CDR3 is TGTGCCAGCAGCTTATCTGCGGGAGTCCACGAGCAGTACTTC.

The chain couples TRBV2 to TRBJ2-3; D unresolved. The germline CDR1 and CDR2 sequences are SNHLY and FYNNEI. The length of the CDR3 is 13 residues. V was shortened by 6 bases and J by 3 bases, with 10 bases between the two germline ends. The CDR3 region is CASRVEQTDTQYF. The DNA of the CDR3 is TGTGCCAGCAGAGTAGAGCAAACAGATACGCAGTATTTT.

The chain combines TRBV7-9 with TRBJ2-7; 7 nucleotides align to TRBD1. CDR1 and CDR2 (germline): SEHNR, FQNEAQ (reference sequence). J gave up 2 bases and V 7 bases, and 11 bases lay outside the gene matches. CDR3 length equals 15 residues. CDR3 sequence (DNA): TGTGCCAGCACCCCAATGACAGGGCCCCCCTACGAGCAGTACTTC. This sequence encodes CASTPMTGPPYEQYF.